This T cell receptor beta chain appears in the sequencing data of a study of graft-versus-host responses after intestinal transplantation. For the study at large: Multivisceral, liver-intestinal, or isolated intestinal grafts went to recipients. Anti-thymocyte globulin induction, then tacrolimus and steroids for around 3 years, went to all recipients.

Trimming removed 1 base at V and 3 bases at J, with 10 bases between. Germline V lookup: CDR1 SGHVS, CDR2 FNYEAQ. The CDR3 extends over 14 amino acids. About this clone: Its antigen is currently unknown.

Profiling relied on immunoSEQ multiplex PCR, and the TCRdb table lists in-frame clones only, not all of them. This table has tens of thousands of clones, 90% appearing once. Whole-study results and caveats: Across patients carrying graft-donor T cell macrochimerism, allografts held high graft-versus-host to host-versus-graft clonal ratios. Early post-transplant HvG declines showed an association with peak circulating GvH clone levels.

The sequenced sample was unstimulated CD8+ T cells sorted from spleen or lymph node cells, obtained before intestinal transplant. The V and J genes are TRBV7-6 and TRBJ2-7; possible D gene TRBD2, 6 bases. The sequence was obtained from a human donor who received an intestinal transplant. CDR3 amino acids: CASSLGGDHYEQYF. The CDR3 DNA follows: TGTGCCAGCAGCTTAGGCGGGGACCACTACGAGCAGTACTTC.